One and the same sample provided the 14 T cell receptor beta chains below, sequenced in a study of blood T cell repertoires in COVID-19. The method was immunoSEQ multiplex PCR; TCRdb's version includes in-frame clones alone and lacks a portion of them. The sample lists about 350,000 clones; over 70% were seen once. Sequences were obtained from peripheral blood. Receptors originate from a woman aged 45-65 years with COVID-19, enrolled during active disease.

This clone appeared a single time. Here the CDR3 reads CASSRSVGYTF. The CDR3 DNA reads as TGTGCCAGCTCACGGTCGGTGGGCTACACCTTC. The chain joins TRBV18 to TRBJ1-2; D gene unclear. V was clipped by 4 bases and J by 8 bases, with 8 bases between them. Germline assignment: CDR1 KGHSH and CDR2 LQKENI. This CDR3 is built from 11 residues.

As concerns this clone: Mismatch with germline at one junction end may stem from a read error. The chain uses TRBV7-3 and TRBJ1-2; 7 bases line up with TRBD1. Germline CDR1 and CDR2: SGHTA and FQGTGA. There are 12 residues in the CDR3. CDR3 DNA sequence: TGTGCCAGCAGCCCCATTCTACAGGGGAGATTCTTC. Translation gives CASSPILQGRFF.

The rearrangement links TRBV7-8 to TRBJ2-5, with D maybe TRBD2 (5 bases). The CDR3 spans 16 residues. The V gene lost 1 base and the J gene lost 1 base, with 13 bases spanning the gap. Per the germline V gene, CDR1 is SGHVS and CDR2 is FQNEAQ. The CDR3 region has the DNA TGTGCCAGCAGCTTAGGGCTAGCAGAGGCCCAAGAGACCCAGTACTTC. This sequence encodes CASSLGLAEAQETQYF.

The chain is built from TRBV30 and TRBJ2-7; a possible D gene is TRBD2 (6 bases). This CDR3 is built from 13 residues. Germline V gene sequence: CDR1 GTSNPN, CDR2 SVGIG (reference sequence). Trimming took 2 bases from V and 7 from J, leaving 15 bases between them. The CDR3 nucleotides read TGTGCCTGGAGTCCCTCGTGGGCGGGGGAGCAGTACTTC. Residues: CAWSPSWAGEQYF.

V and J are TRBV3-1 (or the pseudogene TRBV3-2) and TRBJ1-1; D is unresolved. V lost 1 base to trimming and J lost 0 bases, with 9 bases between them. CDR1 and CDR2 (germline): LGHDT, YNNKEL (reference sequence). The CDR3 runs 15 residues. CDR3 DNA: TGTGCCAGCAGCCAAGGGCGGGGATTGAACACTGAAGCTTTCTTT. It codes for CASSQGRGLNTEAFF.

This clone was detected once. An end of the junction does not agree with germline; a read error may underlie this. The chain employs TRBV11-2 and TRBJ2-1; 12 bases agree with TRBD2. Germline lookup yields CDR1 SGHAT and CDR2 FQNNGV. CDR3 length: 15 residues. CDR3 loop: CASTASGRAFNQQFF. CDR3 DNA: TGTGCCAGCACCGCTAGCGGGAGGGCCTTCAATCAGCAGTTCTTC.

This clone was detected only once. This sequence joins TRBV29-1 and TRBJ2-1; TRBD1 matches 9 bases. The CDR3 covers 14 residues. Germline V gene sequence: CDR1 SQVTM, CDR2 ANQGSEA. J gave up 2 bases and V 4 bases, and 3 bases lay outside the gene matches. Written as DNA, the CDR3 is TGCAGCGTTGTTAGGACAGGGGCCTACAATGAGCAGTTCTTC. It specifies CSVVRTGAYNEQFF.

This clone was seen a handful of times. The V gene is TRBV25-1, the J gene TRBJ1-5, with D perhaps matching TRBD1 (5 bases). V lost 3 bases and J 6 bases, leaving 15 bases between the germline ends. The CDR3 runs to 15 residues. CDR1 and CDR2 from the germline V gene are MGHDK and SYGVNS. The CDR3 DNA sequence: TGTGCCAGCAGTGACCTCAGGGAGGTGGGTCAGCCCCAGCATTTT. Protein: CASSDLREVGQPQHF.

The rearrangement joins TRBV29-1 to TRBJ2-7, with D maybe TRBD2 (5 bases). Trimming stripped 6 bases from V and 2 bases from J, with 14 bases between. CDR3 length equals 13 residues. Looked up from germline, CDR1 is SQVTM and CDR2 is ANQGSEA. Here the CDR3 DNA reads TGCAGCGTACAGACGGAGGTCCCCTACGAGCAGTACTTC. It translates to CSVQTEVPYEQYF.

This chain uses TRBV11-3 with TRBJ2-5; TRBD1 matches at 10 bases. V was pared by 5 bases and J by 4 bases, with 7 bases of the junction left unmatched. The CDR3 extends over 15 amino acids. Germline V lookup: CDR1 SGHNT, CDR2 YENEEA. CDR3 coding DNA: TGTGCCAGCAGCGCCGGGACAGGGGAGGGAGAGACCCAGTACTTC. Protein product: CASSAGTGEGETQYF. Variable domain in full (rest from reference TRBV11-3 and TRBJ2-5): EAGVVQSPRYKIIEKKQPVAFWCNPISGHNTLYWYLQNLGQGPELLIRYENEEAVDDSQLPKDRFSAERLKGVDSTLKIQPAELGDSAVYLCASSAGTGEGETQYFGPGTRLLVL.

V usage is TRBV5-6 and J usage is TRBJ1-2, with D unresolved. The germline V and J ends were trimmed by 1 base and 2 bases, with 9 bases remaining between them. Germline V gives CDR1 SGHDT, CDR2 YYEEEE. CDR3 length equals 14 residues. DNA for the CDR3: TGTGCCAGCAGCTTGAAGGTCGGGAACTATGGCTACACCTTC. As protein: CASSLKVGNYGYTF.

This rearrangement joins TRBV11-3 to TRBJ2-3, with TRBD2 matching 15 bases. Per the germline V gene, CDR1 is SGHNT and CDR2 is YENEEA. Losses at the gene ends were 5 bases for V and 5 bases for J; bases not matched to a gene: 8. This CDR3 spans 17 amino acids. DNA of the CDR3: TGTGCCAGCAGCCATGGACTAGCGGGAGGGTTTGGAGATACGCAGTATTTT. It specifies CASSHGLAGGFGDTQYF.

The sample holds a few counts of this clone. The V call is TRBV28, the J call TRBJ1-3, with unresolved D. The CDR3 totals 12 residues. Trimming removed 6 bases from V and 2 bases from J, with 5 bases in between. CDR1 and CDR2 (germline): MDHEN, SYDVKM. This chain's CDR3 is CASRTPGNTIYF. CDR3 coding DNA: TGTGCCAGCAGGACACCTGGAAACACCATATATTTT.

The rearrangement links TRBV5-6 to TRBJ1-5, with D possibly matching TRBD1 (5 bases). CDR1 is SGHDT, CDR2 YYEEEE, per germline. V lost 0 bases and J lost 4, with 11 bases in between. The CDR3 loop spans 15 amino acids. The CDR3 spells CASSLGEGSNQPQHF. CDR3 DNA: TGTGCCAGCAGCTTGGGGGAGGGGTCTAATCAGCCCCAGCATTTT. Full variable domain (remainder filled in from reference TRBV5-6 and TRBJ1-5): DAGVTQSPTHLIKTRGQQVTLRCSPKSGHDTVSWYQQALGQGPQFIFQYYEEEERQRGNFPDRFSGHQFPNYSSELNVNALLLGDSALYLCASSLGEGSNQPQHFGDGTRLSIL.